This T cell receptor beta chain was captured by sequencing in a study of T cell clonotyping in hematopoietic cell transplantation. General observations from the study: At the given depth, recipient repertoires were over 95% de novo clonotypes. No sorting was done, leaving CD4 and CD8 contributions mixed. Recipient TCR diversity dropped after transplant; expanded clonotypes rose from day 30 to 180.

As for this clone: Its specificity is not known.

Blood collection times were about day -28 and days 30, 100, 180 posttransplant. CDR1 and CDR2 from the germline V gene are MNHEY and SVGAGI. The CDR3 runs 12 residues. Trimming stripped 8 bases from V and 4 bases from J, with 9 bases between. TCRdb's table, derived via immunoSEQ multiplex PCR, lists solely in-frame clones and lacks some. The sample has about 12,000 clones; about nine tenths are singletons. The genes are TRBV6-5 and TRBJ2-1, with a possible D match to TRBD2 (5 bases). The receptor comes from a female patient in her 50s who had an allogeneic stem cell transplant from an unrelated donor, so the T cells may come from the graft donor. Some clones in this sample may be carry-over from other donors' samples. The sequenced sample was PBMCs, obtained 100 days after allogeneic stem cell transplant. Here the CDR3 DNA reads TGTGCCAGCTCTCGGGGTTACAATGAGCAGTTCTTC. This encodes CASSRGYNEQFF.